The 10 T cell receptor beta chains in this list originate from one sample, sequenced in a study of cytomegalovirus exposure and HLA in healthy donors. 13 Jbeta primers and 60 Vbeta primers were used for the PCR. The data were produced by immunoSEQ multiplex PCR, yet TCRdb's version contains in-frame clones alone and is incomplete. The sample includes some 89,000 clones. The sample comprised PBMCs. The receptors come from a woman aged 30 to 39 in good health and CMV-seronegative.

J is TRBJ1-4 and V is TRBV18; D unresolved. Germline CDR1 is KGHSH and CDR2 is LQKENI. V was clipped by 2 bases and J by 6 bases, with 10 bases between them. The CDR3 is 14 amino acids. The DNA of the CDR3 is TGTGCCAGCTCACCAAGTGGGAGGGATGAAAAACTGTTTTTT. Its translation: CASSPSGRDEKLFF.

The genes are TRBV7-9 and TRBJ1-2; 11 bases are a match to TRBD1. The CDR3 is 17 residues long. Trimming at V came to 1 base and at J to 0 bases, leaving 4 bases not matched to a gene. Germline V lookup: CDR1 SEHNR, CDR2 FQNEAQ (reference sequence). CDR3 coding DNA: TGTGCCAGCAGCTTAGAGAGGGGACAGGGGGCTAACTATGGCTACACCTTC. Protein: CASSLERGQGANYGYTF.

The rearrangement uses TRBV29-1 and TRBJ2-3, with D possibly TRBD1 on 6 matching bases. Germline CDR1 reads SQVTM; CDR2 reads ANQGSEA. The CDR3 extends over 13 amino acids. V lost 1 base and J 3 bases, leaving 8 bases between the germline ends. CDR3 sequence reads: CSVEVQGTDTQYF. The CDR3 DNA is TGCAGCGTTGAAGTCCAGGGGACAGATACGCAGTATTTT.

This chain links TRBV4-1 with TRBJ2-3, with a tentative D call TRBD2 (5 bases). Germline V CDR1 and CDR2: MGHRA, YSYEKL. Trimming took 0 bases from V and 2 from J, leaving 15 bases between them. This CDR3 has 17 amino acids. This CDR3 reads CASSQDHGRGYTDTQYF. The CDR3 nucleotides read TGCGCCAGCAGCCAAGATCATGGACGGGGTTACACAGATACGCAGTATTTT.

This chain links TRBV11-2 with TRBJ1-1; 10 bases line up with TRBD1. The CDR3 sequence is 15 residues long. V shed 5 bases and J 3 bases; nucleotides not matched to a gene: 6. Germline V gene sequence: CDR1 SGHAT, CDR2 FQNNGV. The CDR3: CASSTRTGGDTEAFF. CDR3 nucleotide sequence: TGTGCCAGCAGCACCCGGACAGGGGGGGACACTGAAGCTTTCTTT.

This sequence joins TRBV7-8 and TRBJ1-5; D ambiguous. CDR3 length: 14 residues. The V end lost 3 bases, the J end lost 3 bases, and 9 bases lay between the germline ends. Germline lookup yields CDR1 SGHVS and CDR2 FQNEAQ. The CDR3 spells CASSLEGPNQPQHF. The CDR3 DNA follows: TGTGCCAGCAGCTTGGAGGGCCCCAATCAGCCCCAGCATTTT.

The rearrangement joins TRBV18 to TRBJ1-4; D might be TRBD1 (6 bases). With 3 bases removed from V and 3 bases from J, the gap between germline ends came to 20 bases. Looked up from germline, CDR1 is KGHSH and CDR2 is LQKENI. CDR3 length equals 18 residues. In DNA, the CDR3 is TGTGCCAGCTCACCTCTACCTCCAGGGGTTACGGCTAATGAAAAACTGTTTTTT. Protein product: CASSPLPPGVTANEKLFF.

CDR3 in amino acids: CASSLLASGSTGELFF. In DNA, the CDR3 is TGTGCCAGCAGCTTATTGGCTAGCGGGAGCACCGGGGAGCTGTTTTTT. The chain recombines TRBV7-9 with TRBJ2-2; 10 bases match TRBD2. The CDR3 sequence is 16 residues long. Unmatched junction bases numbered 4, after V lost 2 bases and J lost 4 bases. The germline V gene encodes CDR1 SEHNR and CDR2 FQNEAQ (reference sequence).

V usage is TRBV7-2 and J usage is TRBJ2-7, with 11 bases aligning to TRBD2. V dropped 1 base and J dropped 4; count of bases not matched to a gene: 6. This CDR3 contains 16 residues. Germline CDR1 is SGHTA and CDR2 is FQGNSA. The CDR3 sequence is CASSLDGLAGAYEQYF. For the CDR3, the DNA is TGTGCCAGCAGCTTAGACGGACTAGCGGGTGCATACGAGCAGTACTTC.

The CDR3 DNA follows: TGTGCCAGTAGTATAGAGGCAGGGCGGCCCAGATTGAACACTGAAGCTTTCTTT. This translates into CASSIEAGRPRLNTEAFF. The chain uses TRBV19 and TRBJ1-1, with D maybe TRBD1 (5 bases). Trimming cost V 0 bases and J 0 bases, with 17 bases left between them. CDR3 size: 18 residues. Germline V CDR1 and CDR2: LNHDA, SQIVND (reference sequence).